This T cell receptor (beta chain) comes out of a study of CD8 T cells in Susac syndrome. The ends were cut back, 6 bases at V and 1 base at J, with 13 bases in the middle. Germline V gene sequence: CDR1 MNHEY, CDR2 SVGEGT. This CDR3 comprises 14 residues. It was with random hexamers that roughly 0.45 to 1 ug RNA was reverse transcribed. Using its own MiXCR run on the immunoSEQ multiplex PCR reads, TCRdb lists one record per CDR3 protein. The sample lists about 300,000 distinct CDR3 sequences; 65% to 90% were seen once. The rearrangement uses TRBV6-2 or TRBV6-3 and TRBJ2-7; D remains unclear. This TCR derives from a human donor with multiple sclerosis. Sample: CD8+ T cells from PBMCs. In DNA form, the CDR3 reads TGTGCCAGCAGGGATCCTTGGGGATCCTACGAGCAGTACTTC. It is translated as CASRDPWGSYEQYF.